Following are 28 T cell receptor beta chains from one sample sequenced in a study of T-cell reconstitution after alpha-beta-depleted transplantation in children (dated by TCRdb to the mid-2010s). The receptor library was made with PCR. Data came from an Illumina HiSeq 2500. TCR library preparation used molecular barcoding, with unique molecular identifiers applied to normalize quantification of the TCRbeta repertoire. The public reads were reanalyzed by TCRdb: fastp trimming at Q25, MiXCR alignment, in-frame beta chains only. CDR3 protein duplicates are merged, each entry listing the most common genes and DNA. This sample is represented by 150,000 to 200,000 distinct CDR3 sequences; approximately 6.8% of them were singletons. The top ten clonotypes cover around 4.4% of the sample. The treatment or condition label, read with the paper, signifies: allogeneic hematopoietic cell transplantation with graft depleted of TCRalphabeta T cells and CD19 B cells.

The sequencing here drew on PBMCs, taken before TCRalphabeta/CD19-depleted stem cell transplant. Receptors were obtained from a girl under three years old with combined immunodeficiency, due to receive a stem cell transplant.

This clonotype was seen many times. This chain joins TRBV7-9 and TRBJ2-5; either TRBD1 or TRBD2 may fit D (5 bases each). The CDR3 has 14 amino acids. V lost 5 bases to trimming and J lost 4 bases, with 14 bases between them. The germline CDR1 and CDR2 sequences are SEHNR and FQNEAQ (reference sequence). The CDR3 loop reads CASSPRGPGETQYF. In DNA, the CDR3 is TGTGCCAGCAGCCCTCGGGGCCCCGGAGAGACCCAGTACTTC.

The sample holds many counts of this clonotype. The chain carries TRBV7-9 and TRBJ2-7, with TRBD2 matching over 8 bases. The CDR3 contains 19 residues. The junction had 19 bases not matched to a gene; V was cut back by 4 bases and J by 2 bases. Germline V gene lookup returns CDR1 SEHNR and CDR2 FQNEAQ (reference sequence). CDR3 region: CASSSRDGLAGLPAYEQYF. CDR3 bases: TGTGCCAGCAGCTCTCGGGACGGACTAGCAGGACTCCCTGCCTACGAGCAGTACTTC.

This clonotype was observed a few times. The genes are TRBV3-1 and TRBJ2-5; the D call may be TRBD1 or TRBD2 (5 bases each). Germline CDR1 LGHDT, CDR2 YNNKEL (reference sequence). This CDR3 contains 15 residues. V lost 4 bases and J lost 0, with 12 bases in between. Here the CDR3 reads CASSPVGDHQETQYF. The CDR3 nucleotides read TGTGCCAGCAGCCCGGTGGGGGACCACCAAGAGACCCAGTACTTC.

This clonotype was seen repeatedly, ten times or more. In DNA form, the CDR3 reads TGTGCCAGCAGTTTTCTCATAGGACAAAGCTACGAGCAGTACTTC. Translating gives CASSFLIGQSYEQYF. The V gene is TRBV28, the J gene TRBJ2-7, with D possibly matching TRBD1 (5 bases). The CDR3 is made up of 15 amino acids. Germline V gives CDR1 MDHEN, CDR2 SYDVKM. Trimming removed 3 bases from V and 3 bases from J, with 15 bases in between.

There are many counts of this clonotype. The chain links TRBV7-8 to TRBJ2-7; D remains unclear. The germline gives CDR1 SGHVS, CDR2 FQNEAQ. Trimming took off 0 bases at V and 5 bases at J, with 5 bases between the two ends. The CDR3 length is 12 residues. CDR3 protein: CASSLASDEQYF. DNA of the CDR3: TGTGCCAGCAGCTTAGCTTCGGACGAGCAGTACTTC.

About this clonotype itself: With a much larger clone just one base away, this may be a read error. This chain connects TRBV4-1 to TRBJ1-1; unclear D gene. CDR3 length equals 17 residues. V gave up 7 bases and J gave up 4 bases, with 25 bases separating them. The germline V gene has CDR1 MGHRA and CDR2 YSYEKL. CDR3 in DNA: TGCGCCAGCACCCTAAATCTCGGGGTGATCGGGAGCACTGAAGCTTTCTTT. It yields the protein CASTLNLGVIGSTEAFF.

This clonotype appeared many times. This chain joins TRBV5-1 and TRBJ2-1; unclear D gene. Between the trimmed V and J ends, which lost 3 bases and 8 bases, there was a span of 18 bases. The CDR3 is 15 amino acids. Germline CDR1 SGHRS, CDR2 YFSETQ. Here the CDR3 reads CASSWYYIGVDEQFF. The CDR3 bases are TGCGCCAGCAGCTGGTACTACATTGGGGTGGATGAGCAGTTCTTC.

This clonotype showed up many times. J is TRBJ2-2 and V is TRBV5-1, with 7 bases that match TRBD1. Trimming cost V 3 bases and J 8 bases; bases outside gene matches: 7. This CDR3 region has 14 residues. Germline lookup yields CDR1 SGHRS and CDR2 YFSETQ. The CDR3 nucleotides are TGCGCCAGCAGCTACGGACAGGACTTAGGGGAGCTGTTTTTT. It codes for CASSYGQDLGELFF.

Ten or more counts support this clonotype. V gene TRBV27 combines with J gene TRBJ2-2, with 11 bases identical to TRBD2. The J segment lost 6 bases and the V segment lost 5 bases, leaving 14 bases of the junction unmatched. Germline V gives CDR1 MNHEY, CDR2 SMNVEV (reference sequence). The CDR3 totals 18 residues. The CDR3, as DNA: TGTGCCAGCAGTCCAGATTGGGGACTAGCGGACTTAGCCGGGGAGCTGTTTTTT. It yields the protein CASSPDWGLADLAGELFF.

This clonotype has ten or more counts. V gene TRBV20-1 combines with J gene TRBJ1-2; D not resolved. Germline V gene sequence: CDR1 DFQATT, CDR2 SNEGSKA (reference sequence). The CDR3 runs to 14 residues. The ends were cut back, 2 bases at V and 4 bases at J, with 14 bases in the middle. The CDR3 sequence is CSARRLPSGYGYTF. For the CDR3, the DNA is TGCAGTGCTAGAAGGCTTCCCAGTGGCTATGGCTACACCTTC.

This clonotype showed up many times. The chain links TRBV20-1 to TRBJ2-1, with 13 positions matching TRBD2. With V trimmed by 5 bases and J by 9 bases, 10 bases remained unmatched. Germline V gene data show CDR1 as DFQATT and CDR2 as SNEGSKA (reference sequence). This CDR3 comprises 15 residues. The CDR3 DNA reads as TGCAGTGCTCGAACTAGCGGGAGGGCCTCGGGTGAGCAGTTCTTC. This codes for CSARTSGRASGEQFF.

The table lists this clonotype with many counts. The J gene is TRBJ1-5, the V gene TRBV7-9; maybe TRBD1 (5 bases). The germline V gene encodes CDR1 SEHNR and CDR2 FQNEAQ (reference sequence). Trimming shortened V by 0 bases and J by 8 bases, and 5 bases separated the two germline ends. The CDR3 loop spans 12 amino acids. DNA for the CDR3: TGTGCCAGCAGCTTAGCAGGGGAGCCCCAGCATTTT. Protein sequence: CASSLAGEPQHF.

This clonotype occurred many times. The V gene is TRBV29-1, the J gene TRBJ2-7, with D possibly TRBD2 on 5 matching bases. The germline V and J ends were trimmed by 4 bases and 0 bases, with 10 bases remaining between them. The CDR3 has 13 amino acids. Germline assignment: CDR1 SQVTM and CDR2 ANQGSEA. Here the CDR3 reads CSVVFGDSYEQYF. In DNA, the CDR3 is TGCAGCGTTGTGTTCGGGGACTCCTACGAGCAGTACTTC.

This clonotype was observed at least ten times. The chain couples TRBV12-3 or TRBV12-4 to TRBJ2-1; 13 bases align to TRBD2. The CDR3 is made up of 15 amino acids. Trimming at V came to 5 bases and at J to 6 bases, leaving 4 bases not matched to a gene. CDR3 protein: CASSPGLAGPNEQFF. The CDR3 DNA is TGTGCCAGCAGTCCGGGACTAGCGGGGCCCAATGAGCAGTTCTTC.

This clonotype came up many times. The chain has TRBV4-3 and TRBJ1-4, with unresolved D. This CDR3 contains 16 residues. V was cut by 1 base and J by 2 bases, with 11 bases left in between. Germline V gene lookup returns CDR1 LGHNA and CDR2 YSLEER. The CDR3 coding sequence is TGCGCCAGCAGCCAAGCTGACTTGGCTACTAATGAAAAACTGTTTTTT. This gives the protein CASSQADLATNEKLFF.

The chain is built from TRBV12-3 or TRBV12-4 and TRBJ1-2; D gene uncertain. With 7 bases removed from V and 2 bases from J, the gap between germline ends came to 8 bases. The CDR3 consists of 12 residues. The CDR3 sequence is CASTSDNYGYTF. The CDR3 nucleotides are TGTGCCAGCACCTCGGACAACTATGGCTACACCTTC.

The chain employs TRBV7-2 and TRBJ2-5; TRBD2 matches at 7 bases. CDR3 length: 15 residues. Germline CDR1 reads SGHTA; CDR2 reads FQGNSA. V dropped 7 bases and J dropped 2; count of bases not matched to a gene: 10. The CDR3 here is CASTPWGRGQETQYF. CDR3 nucleotide sequence: TGTGCCAGCACCCCCTGGGGGAGGGGACAAGAGACCCAGTACTTC.

This clonotype was recorded at least ten times. This chain connects TRBV9 to TRBJ2-3, with D unresolved. The CDR3 is 17 amino acids. Trimming removed 4 bases at V and 5 bases at J, with 23 bases between. Germline assignment: CDR1 SGDLS and CDR2 YYNGEE. The CDR3 bases are TGTGCCAGCAGCCCCCGTTTTCCCGGTGTAGGTGAAGATACGCAGTATTTT. Protein: CASSPRFPGVGEDTQYF.

This clonotype has ten or more counts. The rearrangement joins TRBV29-1 to TRBJ1-2; possibly TRBD1 for D (5 bases). V lost 1 base and J 3 bases, leaving 15 bases between the germline ends. This CDR3 spans 15 amino acids. The germline V gene has CDR1 SQVTM and CDR2 ANQGSEA. The CDR3 reads CSVEAGGRDHYGYTF. CDR3 bases: TGCAGCGTTGAAGCGGGTGGGAGGGACCACTATGGCTACACCTTC. Full variable domain (missing parts from reference TRBV29-1 and TRBJ1-2): SAVISQKPSRDICQRGTSLTIQCQVDSQVTMMFWYRQQPGQSLTLIATANQGSEATYESGFVIDKFPISRPNLTFSTLTVSNMSPEDSSIYLCSVEAGGRDHYGYTFGSGTRLTVV.

This clonotype was seen many times. V is TRBV29-1 and J is TRBJ2-1; 7 nucleotides match TRBD2. This CDR3 has 14 residues. After removal of 7 bases from V and 3 bases from J, the junction contained 9 bases not matched to a gene. Germline V lookup: CDR1 SQVTM, CDR2 ANQGSEA. The CDR3 here is CSGIAGGYYNEQFF. The CDR3 DNA is TGCAGCGGAATAGCGGGCGGATACTACAATGAGCAGTTCTTC.

This clonotype has a count of ten or more. This chain uses TRBV28 with TRBJ2-7; 13 nucleotides match TRBD2. The germline gives CDR1 MDHEN, CDR2 SYDVKM. The length of the CDR3 is 15 residues. With 5 bases clipped from V and 6 bases from J, the junction kept 7 bases outside the gene matches. The CDR3 DNA is TGTGCCAGCAGTCGGCCGGGACTAGCGGGGAGCGAGCAGTACTTC. This encodes CASSRPGLAGSEQYF.

In its sample, this clonotype was seen many times. This chain joins TRBV12-5 and TRBJ2-1, with 11 bases matching TRBD2. Germline CDR1 LGHNT, CDR2 FRNRAP. The CDR3 runs to 16 residues. The V and J ends lost 7 bases and 7 bases, in that order; junction bases with no gene match: 12. The CDR3 DNA follows: TGTGCTAGTGCCAACACTCATCTAGCGGGAGGAAATGAGCAGTTCTTC. Residues: CASANTHLAGGNEQFF.

In its sample, this clonotype was seen many times. The J gene is TRBJ2-1, the V gene TRBV7-9; no clear D gene. Germline lookup yields CDR1 SEHNR and CDR2 FQNEAQ (reference sequence). Trimming left V 3 bases short and J 7 bases short, with 10 bases between. This CDR3 is 13 amino acids long. In nucleotides, the CDR3 is TGTGCCAGCAGCTTTATGGTGGGGAATGAGCAGTTCTTC. It specifies CASSFMVGNEQFF.

This clonotype was observed at least ten times. The rearrangement uses TRBV20-1 and TRBJ2-2; no definite D call. V lost 1 base, J lost 5 bases, and 5 bases lay in between. Germline assignment: CDR1 DFQATT and CDR2 SNEGSKA (reference sequence). This CDR3 contains 12 residues. The CDR3 DNA reads TGCAGTGCTAGAGGGGGAACCGGGGAGCTGTTTTTT. Translation gives CSARGGTGELFF.

This clonotype was seen repeatedly, ten times or more. The V and J genes are TRBV7-2 and TRBJ2-2; a possible D gene is TRBD2 (5 bases). The CDR3 sequence is 14 residues long. In germline, CDR1 is SGHTA, CDR2 FQGNSA. Trimming stripped 2 bases from V and 5 bases from J, with 9 bases between. Here the CDR3 reads CASSLRPGTGELFF. The CDR3 region has the DNA TGTGCCAGCAGCTTACGCCCGGGGACCGGGGAGCTGTTTTTT.

This clonotype was seen only a few times. The rearrangement uses TRBV30 and TRBJ2-2; TRBD1 is a possible D gene (5 bases). V gave up 5 bases and J gave up 6 bases, with 13 bases separating them. This CDR3 is 13 amino acids long. Germline lookup yields CDR1 GTSNPN and CDR2 SVGIG (reference sequence). The CDR3 is CAWAGHGPGELFF. DNA for the CDR3: TGTGCCTGGGCTGGACACGGACCCGGGGAGCTGTTTTTT.

This clonotype was detected ten times or more. V usage is TRBV6-2 or TRBV6-3 and J usage is TRBJ1-2; D gene unclear. Trimming took 4 bases from V and 3 from J, leaving 15 bases between them. Germline V CDR1 and CDR2: MNHEY, SVGEGT. The CDR3 runs 15 residues. The CDR3 bases are TGTGCCAGCAGTTCCGGACTCGACTCCTACTATGGCTACACCTTC. Protein product: CASSSGLDSYYGYTF.

By frequency in the sample, this clonotype is medium-sized. V and J are TRBV12-3 or TRBV12-4 and TRBJ2-3; 8 nucleotides agree with TRBD2. V trimming: 2 bases; J trimming: 2 bases; junction bases outside the gene matches: 6. CDR3 size: 16 residues. The CDR3: CASSLFGGGYTDTQYF. Here the CDR3 DNA reads TGTGCCAGCAGTTTATTCGGGGGGGGATACACAGATACGCAGTATTTT.